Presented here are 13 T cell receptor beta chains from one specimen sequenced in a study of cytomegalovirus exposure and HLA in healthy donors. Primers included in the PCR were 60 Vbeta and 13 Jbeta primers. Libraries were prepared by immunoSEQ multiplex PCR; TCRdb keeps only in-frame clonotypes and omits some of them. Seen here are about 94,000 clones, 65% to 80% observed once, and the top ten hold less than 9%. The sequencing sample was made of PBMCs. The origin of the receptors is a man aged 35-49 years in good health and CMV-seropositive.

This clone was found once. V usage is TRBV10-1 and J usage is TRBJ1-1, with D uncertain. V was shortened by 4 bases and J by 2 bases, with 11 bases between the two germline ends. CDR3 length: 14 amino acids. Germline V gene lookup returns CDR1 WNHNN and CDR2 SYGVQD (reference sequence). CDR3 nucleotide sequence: TGCGCCAGCAGTGCCCCGGGAAGAAACACTGAAGCTTTCTTT. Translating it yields CASSAPGRNTEAFF.

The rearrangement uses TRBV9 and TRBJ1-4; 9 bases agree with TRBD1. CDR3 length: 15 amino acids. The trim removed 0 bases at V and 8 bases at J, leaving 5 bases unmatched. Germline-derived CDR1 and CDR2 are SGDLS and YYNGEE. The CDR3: CASSVGDRAREKLFF. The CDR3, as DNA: TGTGCCAGCAGCGTAGGGGACAGGGCACGGGAAAAACTGTTTTTT.

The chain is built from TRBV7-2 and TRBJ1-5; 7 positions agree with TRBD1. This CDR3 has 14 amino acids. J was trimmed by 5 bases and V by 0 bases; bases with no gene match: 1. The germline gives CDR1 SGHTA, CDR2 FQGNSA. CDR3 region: CASSLADRDQPQHF. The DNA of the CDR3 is TGTGCCAGCAGCTTAGCCGACAGGGATCAGCCCCAGCATTTT.

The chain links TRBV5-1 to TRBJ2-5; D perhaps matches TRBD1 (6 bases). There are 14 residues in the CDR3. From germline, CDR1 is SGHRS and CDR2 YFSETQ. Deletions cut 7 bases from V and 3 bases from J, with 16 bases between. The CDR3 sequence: CASSPPGVEETQYF. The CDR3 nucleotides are TGCGCCAGCTCGCCCCCAGGGGTCGAAGAGACCCAGTACTTC.

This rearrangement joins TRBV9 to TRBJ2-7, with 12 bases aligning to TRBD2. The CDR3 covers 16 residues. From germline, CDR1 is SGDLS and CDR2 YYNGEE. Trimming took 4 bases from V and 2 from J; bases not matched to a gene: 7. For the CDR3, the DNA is TGTGCCAGCAGCCCCCAGACTAGCGGGAGTACCTACGAGCAGTACTTC. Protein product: CASSPQTSGSTYEQYF. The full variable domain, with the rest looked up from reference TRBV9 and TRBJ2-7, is DSGVTQTPKHLITATGQRVTLRCSPRSGDLSVYWYQQSLDQGLQFLIQYYNGEERAKGNILERFSAQQFPDLHSELNLSSLELGDSALYFCASSPQTSGSTYEQYFGPGTRLTVT.

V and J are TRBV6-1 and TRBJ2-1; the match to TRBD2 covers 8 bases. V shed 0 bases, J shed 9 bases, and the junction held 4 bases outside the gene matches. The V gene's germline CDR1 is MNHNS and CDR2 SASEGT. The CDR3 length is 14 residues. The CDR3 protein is CASSEAGGTSEQFF. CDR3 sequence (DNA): TGTGCCAGCAGTGAAGCGGGAGGGACTAGTGAGCAGTTCTTC.

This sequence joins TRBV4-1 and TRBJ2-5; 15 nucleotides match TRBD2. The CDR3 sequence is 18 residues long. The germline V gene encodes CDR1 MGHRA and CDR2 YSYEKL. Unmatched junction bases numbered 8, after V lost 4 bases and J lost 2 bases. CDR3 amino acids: CASSPHSGLAGGQETQYF. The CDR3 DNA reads TGCGCCAGCAGCCCACATTCCGGACTAGCGGGAGGGCAAGAGACCCAGTACTTC.

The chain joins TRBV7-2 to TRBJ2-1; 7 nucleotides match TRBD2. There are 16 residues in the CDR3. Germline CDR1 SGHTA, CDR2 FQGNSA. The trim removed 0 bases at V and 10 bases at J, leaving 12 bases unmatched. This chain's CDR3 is CASSLAATSLPGEQFF. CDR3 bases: TGTGCCAGCAGCTTAGCCGCGACTAGCCTCCCGGGAGAGCAGTTCTTC.

The CDR3 nucleotides are TGTGCCAGCACGAGTCACGGGACTCCCGTCGAGCAGTACTTC. It translates to CASTSHGTPVEQYF. The chain is built from TRBV28 and TRBJ2-7; D is possibly TRBD2 (6 bases). The CDR3 has 14 residues. Germline-derived CDR1 and CDR2 are MDHEN and SYDVKM. The V gene lost 7 bases and the J gene lost 6 bases, with 19 bases spanning the gap.

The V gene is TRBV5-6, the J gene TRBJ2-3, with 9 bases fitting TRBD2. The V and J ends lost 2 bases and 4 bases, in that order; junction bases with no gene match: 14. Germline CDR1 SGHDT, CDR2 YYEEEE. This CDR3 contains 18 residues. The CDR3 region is CASSFGAGGGRASDTQYF. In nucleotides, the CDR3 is TGTGCCAGCAGCTTCGGAGCGGGGGGCGGGAGGGCCTCAGATACGCAGTATTTT.

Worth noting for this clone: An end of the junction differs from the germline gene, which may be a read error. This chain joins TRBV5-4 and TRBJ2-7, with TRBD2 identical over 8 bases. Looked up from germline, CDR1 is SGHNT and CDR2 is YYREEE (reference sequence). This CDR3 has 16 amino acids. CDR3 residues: CASSLAVSGGTYEQYF. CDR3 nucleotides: TGTGCCAGCAGTTTGGCCGTCAGCGGGGGTACCTACGAGCAGTACTTC.

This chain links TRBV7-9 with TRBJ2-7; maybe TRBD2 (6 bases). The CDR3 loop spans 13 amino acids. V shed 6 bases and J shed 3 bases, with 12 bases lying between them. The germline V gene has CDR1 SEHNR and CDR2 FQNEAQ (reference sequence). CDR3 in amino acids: CASRGRDHYEQYF. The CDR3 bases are TGTGCCAGCAGGGGGCGGGACCACTACGAGCAGTACTTC.

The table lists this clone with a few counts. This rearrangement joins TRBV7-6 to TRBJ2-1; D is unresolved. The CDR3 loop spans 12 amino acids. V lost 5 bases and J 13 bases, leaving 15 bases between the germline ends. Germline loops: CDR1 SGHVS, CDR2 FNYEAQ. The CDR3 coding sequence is TGTGCCAGCAGCCTTGTCGGGTACGAACAGTTCTTC. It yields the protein CASSLVGYEQFF.